This section outlines one T cell receptor (beta chain) sequence together with its context. The data are from a study of blood T cell repertoires in COVID-19. Study overall: COVID-19 samples, acute and convalescent, were from the United States, Italy and Spain. Sources were T cells, B-cell-depleted T cells, or PBMCs; the material itself was cDNA or gDNA.

Some clones are missing from TCRdb's copy, which holds only in-frame ones; the method was immunoSEQ multiplex PCR. The table includes 270,000 or so clones, approximately 81% detected once. From germline, CDR1 is SGDLS and CDR2 YYNGEE. This CDR3 has 14 residues. The ends were cut back, 2 bases at V and 3 bases at J, with 9 bases in the middle. Participant reports of clinical history set cohort assignment. Exposed study participants had met a COVID-19 case within 2 weeks before entry. The chain combines TRBV9 with TRBJ1-5; a weak D match, TRBD1 (5 bases). The source material was PBMCs or T cells enriched from blood (not recorded which). This clonotype was sampled from a woman in her forties or fifties who had been exposed to COVID-19. CDR3 sequence: CASSVDSHNQPQHF. For the CDR3, the DNA is TGTGCCAGCAGCGTCGACAGTCACAATCAGCCCCAGCATTTT.